This TCR beta chain was identified during a study of cytotoxic CD8 clonotypes in ibrutinib-treated CLL. This CDR3 spans 14 amino acids. Overall study findings and caveats: Upon ibrutinib response clonality rose, and upon progression it fell back toward baseline.

Clones were read by immunoSEQ multiplex PCR, and TCRdb kept only the in-frame ones, dropping some. The repertoire holds 110,000 to 150,000 clones, approximately 77% seen once, with 25% to 30% in the top ten. A word on this clone: Its antigen remains unknown.

This chain uses TRBV1 with TRBJ1-2; TRBD1 was called by the table and not checked on the DNA. TRBV1 is classified as a pseudogene. The clonotype originates from a human donor with chronic lymphocytic leukemia. The sequences come from PBMCs, collected after 12 months of ibrutinib treatment. CDR3 nucleotides: TGCACCAGCAGCCAAGACAGGGGAAACTATGGCTACACCTTC. Translation: CTSSQDRGNYGYTF.